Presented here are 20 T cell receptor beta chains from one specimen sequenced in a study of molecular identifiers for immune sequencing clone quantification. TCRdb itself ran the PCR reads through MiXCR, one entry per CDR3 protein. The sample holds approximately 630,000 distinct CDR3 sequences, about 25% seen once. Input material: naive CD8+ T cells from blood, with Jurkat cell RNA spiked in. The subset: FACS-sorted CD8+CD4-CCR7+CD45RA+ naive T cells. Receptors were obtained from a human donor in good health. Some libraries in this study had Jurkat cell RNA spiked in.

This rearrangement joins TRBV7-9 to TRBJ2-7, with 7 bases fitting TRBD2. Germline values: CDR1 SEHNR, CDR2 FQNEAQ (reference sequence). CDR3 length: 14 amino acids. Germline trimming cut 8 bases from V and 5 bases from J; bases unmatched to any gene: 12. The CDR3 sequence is CASLGGYDPNEQYF. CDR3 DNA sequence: TGTGCCAGCCTCGGGGGGTATGATCCTAACGAGCAGTACTTC.

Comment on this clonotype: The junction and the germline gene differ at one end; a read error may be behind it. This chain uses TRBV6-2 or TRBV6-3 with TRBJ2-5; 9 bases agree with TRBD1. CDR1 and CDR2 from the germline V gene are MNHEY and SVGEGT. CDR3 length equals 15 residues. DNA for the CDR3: TGTGTCAGCAACTCCCGGGACAGGGCTTTTGAGACCCAGTACTTC. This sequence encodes CVSNSRDRAFETQYF.

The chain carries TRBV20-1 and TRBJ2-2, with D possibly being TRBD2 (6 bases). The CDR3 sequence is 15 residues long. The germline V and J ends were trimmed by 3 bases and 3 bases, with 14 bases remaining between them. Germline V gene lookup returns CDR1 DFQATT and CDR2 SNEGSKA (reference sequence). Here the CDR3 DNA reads TGCAGTGCTAGTAGCGGCGGGACCTACACCGGGGAGCTGTTTTTT. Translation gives CSASSGGTYTGELFF.

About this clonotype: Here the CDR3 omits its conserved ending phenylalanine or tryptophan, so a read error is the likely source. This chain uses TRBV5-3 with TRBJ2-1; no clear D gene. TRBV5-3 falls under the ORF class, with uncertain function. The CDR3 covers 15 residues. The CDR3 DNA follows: TGTGCCAGCAGCTTGGCTACCACCGCCTACAATGAGCAGTTCCTC. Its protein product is CASSLATTAYNEQFL.

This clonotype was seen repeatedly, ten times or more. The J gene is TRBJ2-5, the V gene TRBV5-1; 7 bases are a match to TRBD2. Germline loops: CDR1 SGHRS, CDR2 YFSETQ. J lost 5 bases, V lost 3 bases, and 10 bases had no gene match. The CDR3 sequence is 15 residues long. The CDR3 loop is CASSSKRDLWETQYF. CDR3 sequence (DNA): TGCGCCAGCAGCTCAAAGCGGGATTTATGGGAGACCCAGTACTTC.

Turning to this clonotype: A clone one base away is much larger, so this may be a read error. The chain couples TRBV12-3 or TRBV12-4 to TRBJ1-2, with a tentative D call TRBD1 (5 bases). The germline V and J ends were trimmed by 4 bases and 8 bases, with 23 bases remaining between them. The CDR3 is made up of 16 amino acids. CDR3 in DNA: TGTGCCAGCAGTTCTCCAGGGTCCAGGATATATGGGGGCTACACCTTC. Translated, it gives CASSSPGSRIYGGYTF.

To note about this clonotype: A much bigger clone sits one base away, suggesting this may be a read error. The CDR3 DNA sequence: TGTGCCGGCAGTCATGGACTAGCGTTCACAGATACGCAGTATTTT. This translates into CAGSHGLAFTDTQYF. The chain uses TRBV27 and TRBJ2-3; 9 bases align to TRBD2. The germline V gene has CDR1 MNHEY and CDR2 SMNVEV (reference sequence). The CDR3 is 15 residues long.

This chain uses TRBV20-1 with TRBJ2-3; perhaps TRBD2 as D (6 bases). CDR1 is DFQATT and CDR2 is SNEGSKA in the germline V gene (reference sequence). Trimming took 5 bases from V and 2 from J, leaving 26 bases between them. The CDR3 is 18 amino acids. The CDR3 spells CSAGNRAGPAPLTDTQYF. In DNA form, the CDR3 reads TGCAGTGCTGGTAATAGGGCGGGACCAGCTCCCCTCACAGATACGCAGTATTTT.

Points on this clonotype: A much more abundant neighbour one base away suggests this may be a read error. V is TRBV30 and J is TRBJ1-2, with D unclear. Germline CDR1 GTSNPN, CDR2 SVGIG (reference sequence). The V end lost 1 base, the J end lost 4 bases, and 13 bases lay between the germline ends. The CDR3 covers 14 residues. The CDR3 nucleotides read TGTGCCTGGAGTGGAAACAGCAACAGCTATGGCTACACCTTC. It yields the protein CAWSGNSNSYGYTF.

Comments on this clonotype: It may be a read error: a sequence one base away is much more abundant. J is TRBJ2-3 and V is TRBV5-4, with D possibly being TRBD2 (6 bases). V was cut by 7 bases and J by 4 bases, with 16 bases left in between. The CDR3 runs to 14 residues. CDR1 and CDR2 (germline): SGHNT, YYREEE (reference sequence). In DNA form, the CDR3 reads TGTGCCAGCGCCTGGGGGGTCTCCCCAGATACGCAGTATTTT. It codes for CASAWGVSPDTQYF.

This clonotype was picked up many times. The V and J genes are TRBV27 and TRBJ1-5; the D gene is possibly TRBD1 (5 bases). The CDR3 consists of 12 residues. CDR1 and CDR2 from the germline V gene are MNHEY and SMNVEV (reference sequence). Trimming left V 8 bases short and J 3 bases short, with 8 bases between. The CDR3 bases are TGTGCCAGCGGGGCTTCCAATCAGCCCCAGCATTTT. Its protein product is CASGASNQPQHF.

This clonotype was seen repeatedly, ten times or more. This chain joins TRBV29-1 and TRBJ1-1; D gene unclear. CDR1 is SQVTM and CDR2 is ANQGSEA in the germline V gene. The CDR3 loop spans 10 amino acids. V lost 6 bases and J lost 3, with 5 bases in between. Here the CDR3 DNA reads TGCAGCGTATTCGACACTGAAGCTTTCTTT. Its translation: CSVFDTEAFF.

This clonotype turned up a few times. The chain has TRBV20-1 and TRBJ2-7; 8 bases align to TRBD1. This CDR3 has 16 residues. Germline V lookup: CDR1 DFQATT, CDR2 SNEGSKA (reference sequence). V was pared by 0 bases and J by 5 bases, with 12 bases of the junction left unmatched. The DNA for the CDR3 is TGCAGTGCTAGAGAGACTCACAAACAGGGGGTCCACGAGCAGTACTTC. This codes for CSARETHKQGVHEQYF.

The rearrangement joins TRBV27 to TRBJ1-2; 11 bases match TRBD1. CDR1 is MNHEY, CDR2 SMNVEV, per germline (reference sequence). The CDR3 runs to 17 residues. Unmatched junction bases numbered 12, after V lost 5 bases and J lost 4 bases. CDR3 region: CASSAYGTGGALYGYTF. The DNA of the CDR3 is TGTGCCAGCAGTGCCTATGGGACAGGGGGAGCCCTCTATGGCTACACCTTC.

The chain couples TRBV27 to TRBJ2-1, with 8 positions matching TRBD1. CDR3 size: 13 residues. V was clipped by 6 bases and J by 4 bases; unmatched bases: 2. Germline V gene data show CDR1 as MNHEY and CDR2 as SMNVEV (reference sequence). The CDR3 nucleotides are TGTGCCAGCAGGCACAGGGGGTACAATGAGCAGTTCTTC. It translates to CASRHRGYNEQFF.

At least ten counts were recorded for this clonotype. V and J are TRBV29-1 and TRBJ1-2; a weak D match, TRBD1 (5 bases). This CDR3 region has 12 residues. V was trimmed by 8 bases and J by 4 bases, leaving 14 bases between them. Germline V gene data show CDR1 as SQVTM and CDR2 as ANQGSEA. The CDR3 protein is CSTHDGTYGYTF. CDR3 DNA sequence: TGCAGCACCCATGACGGGACCTATGGCTACACCTTC.

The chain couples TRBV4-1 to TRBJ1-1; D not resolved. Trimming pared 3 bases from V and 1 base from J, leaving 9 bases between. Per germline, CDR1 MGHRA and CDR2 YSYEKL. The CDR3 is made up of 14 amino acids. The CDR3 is CASSQPLGNTEAFF. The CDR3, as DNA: TGCGCCAGCAGCCAGCCACTGGGGAACACTGAAGCTTTCTTT.

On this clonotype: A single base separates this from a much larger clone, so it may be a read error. The CDR3 here is CASSSDLSGGAKDTQCF. CDR3 in DNA: TGCGCCAGCAGCTCAGACCTTAGCGGGGGGGCCAAAGATACGCAGTGTTTT. J is TRBJ2-3 and V is TRBV5-1; 11 bases are shared with TRBD2. This CDR3 comprises 17 residues. CDR1 SGHRS and CDR2 YFSETQ come from the germline V gene.

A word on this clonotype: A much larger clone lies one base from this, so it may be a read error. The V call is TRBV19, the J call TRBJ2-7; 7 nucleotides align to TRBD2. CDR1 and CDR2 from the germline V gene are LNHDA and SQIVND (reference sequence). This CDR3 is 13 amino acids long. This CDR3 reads CVSSAGLVDEQYF. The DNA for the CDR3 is TGTGTCAGTAGTGCCGGACTAGTTGACGAGCAGTACTTC.

The CDR3 spells CASSFERGGRAQETQYF. The CDR3 region has the DNA TGTGCCAGCAGTTTCGAGCGGGGGGGCCGGGCACAAGAGACCCAGTACTTC. This chain links TRBV12-3 or TRBV12-4 with TRBJ2-5; 10 bases line up with TRBD2. The CDR3 contains 17 residues. The J segment lost 2 bases and the V segment lost 3 bases, leaving 9 bases of the junction unmatched.